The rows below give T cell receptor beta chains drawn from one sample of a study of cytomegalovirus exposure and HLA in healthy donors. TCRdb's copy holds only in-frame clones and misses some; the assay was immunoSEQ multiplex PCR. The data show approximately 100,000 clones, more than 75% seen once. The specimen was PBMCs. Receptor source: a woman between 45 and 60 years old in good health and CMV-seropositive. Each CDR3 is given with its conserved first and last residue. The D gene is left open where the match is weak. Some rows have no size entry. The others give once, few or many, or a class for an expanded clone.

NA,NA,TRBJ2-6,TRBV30,TGTGCCTGGAGACGAGGCCGGGTGAAGGCTGGGGCCAACGTCCTGACTTTC,CAWRRGRVKAGANVLTF
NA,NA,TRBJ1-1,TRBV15,TGTGCCACCACCCAGGGAGGGGAGAACACTGAAGCTTTCTTT,CATTQGGENTEAFF
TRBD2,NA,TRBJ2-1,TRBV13,TGTGCCAGCAGCGCCCGGACTAGCGGGAGACGCAATGAGCAGTTCTTC,CASSARTSGRRNEQFF
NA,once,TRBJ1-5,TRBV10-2,TGCGCCAGCAGTGAGTCGATTCAGGGCAATCAGCCCCAGCATTTT,CASSESIQGNQPQHF
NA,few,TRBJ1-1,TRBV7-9,TGTGCCAGCAGCTTGGGAGACATTAAGAACACTGAAGCTTTCTTT,CASSLGDIKNTEAFF
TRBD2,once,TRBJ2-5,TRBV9,TGTGCCAGCAGCCCAGCGGGGGTAGAGACCCAGTACTTC,CASSPAGVETQYF
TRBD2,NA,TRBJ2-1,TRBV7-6,TGTGCCAGCAGGGCTAGCGGGAGGAATGAGCAGTTCTTC,CASRASGRNEQFF
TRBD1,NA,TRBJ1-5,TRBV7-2,TGTGCCAGCAGCTACAGGGGCTCTCAGCCCCAGCATTTT,CASSYRGSQPQHF
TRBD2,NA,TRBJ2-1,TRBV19,TGTGCCAGTAGGGGGACTATATACAATGAGCAGTTCTTC,CASRGTIYNEQFF
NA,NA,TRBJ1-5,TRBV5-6,TGTGCCAGCAGCTTGTTCAGGGTACCACAGCCCCAGCATTTT,CASSLFRVPQPQHF
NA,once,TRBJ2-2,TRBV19,TGTGCCAGTAGTATAGGTGGGCTAGCAAAGAACACCGGGGAGCTGTTTTTT,CASSIGGLAKNTGELFF
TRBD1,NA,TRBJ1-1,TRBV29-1,TGCAGCGTTGTGGGGGACAGGAAAGCTTTCTTT,CSVVGDRKAFF
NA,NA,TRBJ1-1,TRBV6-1,TGTGCCAGCAGTGCCGAACAGGGCCGGAACACTGAAGCTTTCTTT,CASSAEQGRNTEAFF
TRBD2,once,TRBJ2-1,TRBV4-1,TGCGCCAGCAGCCAACTAGCGGGATACTACAATGAGCAGTTCTTC,CASSQLAGYYNEQFF
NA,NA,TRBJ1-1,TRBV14,TGTGCCAGCAGCGCACAGACAGGCAACACTGAAGCTTTCTTT,CASSAQTGNTEAFF
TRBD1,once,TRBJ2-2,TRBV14,TGTGCCAGCAGCCAGTTGCTAGGACAGGGTCCCGGGGAGCTGTTTTTT,CASSQLLGQGPGELFF
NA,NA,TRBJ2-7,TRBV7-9,TGTGCCAGCAGCCCAACGACAGAAGCCTACGAGCAGTACTTC,CASSPTTEAYEQYF
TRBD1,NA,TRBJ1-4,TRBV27,TGTGCCAGCAGCCCTCGGGGACAGGGTCCACCATATGAAAAACTGTTTTTT,CASSPRGQGPPYEKLFF
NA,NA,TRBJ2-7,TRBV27,TGTGCCAGCAGTTTGTCGGGAGACTACGAGCAGTACTTC,CASSLSGDYEQYF
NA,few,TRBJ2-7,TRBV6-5,TGTGCCAGCAGTCCCGGACTCCTCTCCTACGAGCAGTACTTC,CASSPGLLSYEQYF
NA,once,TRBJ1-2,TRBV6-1,TGTGCCAGCGGGGGGGACACCTATGGCTACACCTTC,CASGGDTYGYTF
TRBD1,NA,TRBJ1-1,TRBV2,TGTGCCAGCAGTGAAGTTTCCGGGACAGGGGGTGCGGCTTTCTTT,CASSEVSGTGGAAFF
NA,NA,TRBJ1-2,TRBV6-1,TGTGCCAGCAGCCGAACCGGTAACTATGGCTACACCTTC,CASSRTGNYGYTF
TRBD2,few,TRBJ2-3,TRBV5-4,TGTGCCAGCAGTGGGACTAGCGGGGGTAGCACAGATACGCAGTATTTT,CASSGTSGGSTDTQYF
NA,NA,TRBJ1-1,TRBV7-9,TGTGCCAGCAGCTTAGGAACCCTAATGAACACTGAAGCTTTCTTT,CASSLGTLMNTEAFF
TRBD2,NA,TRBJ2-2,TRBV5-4,TGTGCCAGCAGCCTGCCCGGGACTAGCAACACCGGGGAGCTGTTTTTT,CASSLPGTSNTGELFF
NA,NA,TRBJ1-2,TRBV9,TGTGCCAGCACTTCTGGACAGACCGTCTATGGCTACACCTTC,CASTSGQTVYGYTF
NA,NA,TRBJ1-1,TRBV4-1,TGCGCCAGCAGCCAAGCACGGGAAGCTTTCTTT,CASSQAREAFF
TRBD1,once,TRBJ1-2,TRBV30,TGTGCCTGGAGTGTCTGGACAGGGGAAGGCTACACCTTC,CAWSVWTGEGYTF
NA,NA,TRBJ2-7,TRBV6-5,TGTGCCAGCAGTCCGGACTCGGGAGCCTACGAGCAGTACTTC,CASSPDSGAYEQYF
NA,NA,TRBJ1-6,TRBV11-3,TGTGCCAGCAGCCGGACAGCCGATTATAATTCACCCCTCCACTTT,CASSRTADYNSPLHF
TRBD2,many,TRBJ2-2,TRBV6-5,TGTGCCAGCAAACTCAGCGGGAGTTCCCCCGGGGAGCTGTTTTTT,CASKLSGSSPGELFF
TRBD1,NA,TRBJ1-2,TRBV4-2,TGTGCCAGCAGCCAGGGGACAGCCGGGCATGGCTACACCTTC,CASSQGTAGHGYTF
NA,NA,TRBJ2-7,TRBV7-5,TGTGCCACCCTTCGCGGGGCACCCGAGCAGTACTTC,CATLRGAPEQYF
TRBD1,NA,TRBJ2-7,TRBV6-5,TGTGCCAGCAGTTACTCGAATCAGGGGGACTACGAGCAGTACTTC,CASSYSNQGDYEQYF
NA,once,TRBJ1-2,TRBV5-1,TGCGCCAGCAGCTTGGACAGGGACTATGGCTACACCTTC,CASSLDRDYGYTF
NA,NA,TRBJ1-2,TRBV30,TGTGCCTGGAGTGTACGACAGAACTATGGCTACACCTTC,CAWSVRQNYGYTF
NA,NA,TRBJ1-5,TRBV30,TGTGCCTGGAGTGTACCAGGGAGGGTAGGCAATCAGCCCCAGCATTTT,CAWSVPGRVGNQPQHF
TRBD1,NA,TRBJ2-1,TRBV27,TGTGCCAGCAGTGGGTGGGGGACAGGGGGCGATGAGCAGTTCTTC,CASSGWGTGGDEQFF
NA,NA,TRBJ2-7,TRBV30,TGTGCCTGGAGTGTACGAGGCTCCCGACTCTCCTACGAGCAGTACTTC,CAWSVRGSRLSYEQYF
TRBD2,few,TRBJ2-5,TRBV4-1,TGCGCCAGCAGCCAAGCACTAGCGGGATGGGAGACCCAGTACTTC,CASSQALAGWETQYF